These T cell receptor beta chains were read from a single sample in a study of blood T cell repertoires in COVID-19. Clones were read by immunoSEQ multiplex PCR, and TCRdb kept only the in-frame ones, dropping some. The sample lists about 80,000 clones; roughly 80% were seen once. The specimen sequenced was peripheral blood. These receptors all stem from a woman between 70 and 85 years old with acute or convalescent COVID-19. Each CDR3 is given with its conserved first and last residue. A D gene is named only where the DNA matches it firmly. Rows may omit the clone size; those that give it use once, few, many or a size class.

j_call | clone_size | d_call | v_call | cdr3_length | cdr3_nt | cdr3_aa
TRBJ1-6 | NA | NA | TRBV18 | 12 | TGTGCCAGCTCGGCACCAGGTTCACCCCTCCACTTT | CASSAPGSPLHF
TRBJ2-2 | NA | TRBD2 | TRBV9 | 16 | TGTGCCAGCAGCGTAGGACTAGCGGGAGGAGCCGGGGAGCTGTTTTTT | CASSVGLAGGAGELFF
TRBJ1-2 | once | TRBD1 | TRBV7-2 | 14 | TGTGCCAGCAGTGGACAGGGAGGTGACTATGGCTACACCTTC | CASSGQGGDYGYTF
TRBJ1-1 | NA | NA | TRBV7-2 | 14 | TGTGCCAGCAGCTTCGGACAGCCGAACACTGAAGCTTTCTTT | CASSFGQPNTEAFF
TRBJ2-7 | few | NA | TRBV11-1 | 14 | TGTGCCAGCAGCGCACGGACAGACTCCTACGAGCAGTACTTC | CASSARTDSYEQYF
TRBJ2-3 | NA | NA | TRBV2 | 12 | TGTGCCAGCAGGCGAAACACAGATACGCAGTATTTT | CASRRNTDTQYF
TRBJ2-2 | NA | TRBD1 | TRBV24-1 | 17 | TGTGCCACCAGTGGGGCCGGGACAGGGACTATAACCGGGGAGCTGTTTTTT | CATSGAGTGTITGELFF
TRBJ1-4 | NA | NA | TRBV3-1/TRBV3-2 | 15 | TGTGCCAGCAGCCAAGAGTACAGGAGCCTTGAAAAACTGTTTTTT | CASSQEYRSLEKLFF
TRBJ2-5 | few | TRBD2 | TRBV7-8 | 16 | TGTGCCAGCAGCTTTCGTACTAGCGGGAGATTAGAGACCCAGTACTTC | CASSFRTSGRLETQYF
TRBJ2-7 | NA | NA | TRBV14 | 14 | TGTGCCAGCAGCCAAGGGACAGTCCCCTACGAGCAGTACTTC | CASSQGTVPYEQYF
TRBJ1-6 | NA | NA | TRBV18 | 15 | TGTGCCAGCTCACCACCGGAGAGAACGGGTTCACCCCTCCACTTT | CASSPPERTGSPLHF
TRBJ2-1 | few | NA | TRBV5-1 | 16 | TGCGCCAGCAGCTTGGAACAGGCAAGCTCCTACAATGAGCAGTTCTTC | CASSLEQASSYNEQFF
TRBJ1-2 | NA | TRBD1 | TRBV23-1 | 13 | TGCGCCAGCAAGAGGGACAGGGACTATGGCTACACCTTC | CASKRDRDYGYTF
TRBJ2-5 | once | TRBD2 | TRBV5-6 | 16 | TGTGCCAGCAGCTTGAAGACTAGCGGGAGTGTGGAGACCCAGTACTTC | CASSLKTSGSVETQYF
TRBJ1-1 | NA | TRBD1 | TRBV30 | 13 | TGTGCCTGGGACCGGACAGGGATGTATGAGGCTTTCTTT | CAWDRTGMYEAFF
TRBJ2-1 | NA | TRBD2 | TRBV2 | 18 | TGTGCCAGCAGCTGGGGTCTAGCGGGAGCGGGTGGGTACAATGAGCAGTTCTTC | CASSWGLAGAGGYNEQFF
TRBJ1-1 | NA | NA | TRBV5-1 | 13 | TGCGCCAGCACCAAAACAGGATACACTGAAGCTTTCTTT | CASTKTGYTEAFF